This T cell receptor (beta chain) was found in a study of siplizumab effects on memory and regulatory T cells (dated 2019 in TCRdb). About the study as a whole: The study examined how the anti-CD2 antibody siplizumab affects alloreactive T-cell subsets in allogeneic mixed lymphocyte reactions built from human PBMCs.

V lost 0 bases and J lost 4 bases, and the count of bases not matched to a germline gene is 6. The germline V gene sets CDR1 to SGHRS and CDR2 to YFSETQ. From its cysteine to its phenylalanine, the CDR3 spans 16 amino acids. CDR3 DNA only is kept here, 48 bases in frame from base 1. Sorted unstimulated T cells and proliferating T cells recovered from mixed lymphocyte reactions were subjected to TCRbeta CDR3 sequencing. Fresh whole blood from approximately 9 HLA-typed healthy donors was used to isolate PBMCs. The research as a whole found: Unstimulated naive T cells appeared more diverse than memory T cells, and naive cells seemed to contribute substantially to the alloresponse. The cumulative frequency of alloreactive sequences traceable to unstimulated CD4+ memory T cells was significantly reduced by siplizumab. Because sequences at frequencies below about 10^-5 were poorly captured, only a minor fraction of alloreactive clones could be mapped back to unstimulated subsets. Among mappable alloreactive CD4+ clones, an average Treg-derived fraction of roughly 71% was observed with siplizumab, compared with around 28% in control reactions. Whether proliferating Tregs from siplizumab cultures were suppressive was not functionally confirmed. For roughly 75-96% of proliferating CD4+ or CD8+ clones, no naive or memory phenotype could be assigned.

Libraries were made using the immunoSEQ multiplex PCR assay. Around 10^5 TCR templates per sample were assayed by the deep sequencing platform. Genomic DNA extracted from sorted T cells was used for TCRbeta CDR3 sequencing. The authors' analysis ran thus. The R programming language was used for the clonal analysis of the TCRbeta CDR3 data. Alloreactive CD4+ and CD8+ clones were defined by comparing unstimulated samples with post-reaction CFSE-low samples. Regulatory or non-regulatory origin of alloreactive CD4+ clones was assigned by matching sequences to the sorted unstimulated Treg and non-Treg repertoires. The source is immuneACCESS, and TCRdb retained only in-frame sequences with V and J called. Part of the clones is not carried over; for the studies checked, unresolved V genes explain less than half of this, and the remainder is unexplained. That table supplies the V and J calls and clone size; D and trimming were determined from the DNA. This sample is represented by about 100,000 clones; 75% to 95% of them were singletons. About 0.15% of the sample comes from the top ten.

This clone was counted a single time. Its antigen is currently not known. It has no much larger one-base neighbor in the sample; base qualities were not kept. The V gene is TRBV5-1 and the J gene is TRBJ1-2; TRBD1 fits 10 bases in the junction. The sequencing sample was made of CD4+ T cells sorted from blood. The sequence was collected from a human donor in good health. The encoded CDR3 is CASSLGGQGGSYGYTF. The bases read TGCGCCAGCAGCTTGGGTGGACAGGGGGGAAGCTATGGCTACACCTTC.